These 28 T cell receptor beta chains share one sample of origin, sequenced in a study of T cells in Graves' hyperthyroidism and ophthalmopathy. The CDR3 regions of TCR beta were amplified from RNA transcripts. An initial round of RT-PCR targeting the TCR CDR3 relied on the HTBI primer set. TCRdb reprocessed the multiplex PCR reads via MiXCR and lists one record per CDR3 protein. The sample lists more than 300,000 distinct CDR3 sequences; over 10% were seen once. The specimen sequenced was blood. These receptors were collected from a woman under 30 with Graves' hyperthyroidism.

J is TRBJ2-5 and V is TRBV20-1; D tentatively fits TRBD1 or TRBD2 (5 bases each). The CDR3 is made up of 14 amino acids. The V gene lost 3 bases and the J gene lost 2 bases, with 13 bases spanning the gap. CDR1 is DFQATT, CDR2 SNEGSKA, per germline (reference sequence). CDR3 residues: CSASAPGRQETQYF. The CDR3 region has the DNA TGCAGTGCTAGTGCACCGGGACGTCAAGAGACCCAGTACTTC.

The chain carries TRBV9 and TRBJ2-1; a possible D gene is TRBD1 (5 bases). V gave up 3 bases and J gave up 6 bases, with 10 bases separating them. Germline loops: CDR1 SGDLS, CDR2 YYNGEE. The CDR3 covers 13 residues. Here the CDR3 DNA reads TGTGCCAGCAGCGGGGGCGCCCCCAATGAGCAGTTCTTC. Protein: CASSGGAPNEQFF.

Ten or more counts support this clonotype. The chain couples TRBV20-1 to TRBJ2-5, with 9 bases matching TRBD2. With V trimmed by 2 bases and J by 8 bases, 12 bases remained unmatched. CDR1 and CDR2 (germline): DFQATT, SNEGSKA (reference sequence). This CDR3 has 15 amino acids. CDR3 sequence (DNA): TGCAGTGCTAGACTTGTGGTAGCGGGAGTAGGTACCCAGTACTTC. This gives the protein CSARLVVAGVGTQYF.

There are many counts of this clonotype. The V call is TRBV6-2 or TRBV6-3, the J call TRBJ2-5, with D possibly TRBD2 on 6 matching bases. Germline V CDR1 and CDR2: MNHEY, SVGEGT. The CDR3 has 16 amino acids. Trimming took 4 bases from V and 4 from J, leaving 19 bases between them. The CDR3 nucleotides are TGTGCCAGCAGTTCACCCTTAGCGGAACTCAGAGAGACCCAGTACTTC. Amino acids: CASSSPLAELRETQYF.

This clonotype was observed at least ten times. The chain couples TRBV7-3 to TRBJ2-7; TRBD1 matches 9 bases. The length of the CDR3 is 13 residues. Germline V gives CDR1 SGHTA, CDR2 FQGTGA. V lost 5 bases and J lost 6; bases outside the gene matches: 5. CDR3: CASSQTGQGEQYF. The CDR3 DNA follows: TGTGCCAGCAGCCAAACGGGACAGGGCGAGCAGTACTTC.

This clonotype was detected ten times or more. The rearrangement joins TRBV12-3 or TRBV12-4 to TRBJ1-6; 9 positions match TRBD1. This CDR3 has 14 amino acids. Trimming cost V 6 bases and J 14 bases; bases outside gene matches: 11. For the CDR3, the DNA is TGTGCCAGCAGCCTAGACAGGGGGATTGGCACCCTCCACTTT. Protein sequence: CASSLDRGIGTLHF.

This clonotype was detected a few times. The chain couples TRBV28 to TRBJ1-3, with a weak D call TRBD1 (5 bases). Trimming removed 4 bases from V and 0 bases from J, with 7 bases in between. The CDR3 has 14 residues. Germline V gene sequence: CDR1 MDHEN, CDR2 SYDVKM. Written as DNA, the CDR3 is TGTGCCAGCAGTTCAGGGAGCTCTGGAAACACCATATATTTT. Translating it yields CASSSGSSGNTIYF.

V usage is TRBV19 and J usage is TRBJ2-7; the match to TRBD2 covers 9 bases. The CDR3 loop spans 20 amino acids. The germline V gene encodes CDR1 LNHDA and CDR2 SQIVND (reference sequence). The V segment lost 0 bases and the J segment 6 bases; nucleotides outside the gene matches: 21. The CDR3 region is CASSIDSRAGAGTSSVEQYF. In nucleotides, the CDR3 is TGTGCCAGTAGTATAGATTCGCGGGCAGGCGCCGGGACTAGCTCGGTCGAGCAGTACTTC.

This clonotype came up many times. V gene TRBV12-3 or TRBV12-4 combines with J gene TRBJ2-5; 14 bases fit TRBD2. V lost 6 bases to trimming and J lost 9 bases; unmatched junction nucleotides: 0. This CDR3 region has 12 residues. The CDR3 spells CASRGLAGAQYF. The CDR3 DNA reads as TGTGCCAGCAGGGGACTAGCGGGAGCCCAGTACTTC.

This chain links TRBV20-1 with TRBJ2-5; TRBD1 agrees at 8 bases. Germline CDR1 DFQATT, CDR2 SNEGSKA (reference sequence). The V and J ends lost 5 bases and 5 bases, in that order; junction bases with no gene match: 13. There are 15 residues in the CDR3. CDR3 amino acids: CSADPGQGMRETQYF. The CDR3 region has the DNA TGCAGTGCTGACCCAGGACAGGGAATGCGGGAGACCCAGTACTTC.

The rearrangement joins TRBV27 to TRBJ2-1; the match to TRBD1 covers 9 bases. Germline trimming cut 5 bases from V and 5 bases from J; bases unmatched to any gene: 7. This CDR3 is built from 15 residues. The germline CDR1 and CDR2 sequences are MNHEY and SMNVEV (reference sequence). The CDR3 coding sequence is TGTGCCAGCAGTCTTACAGGGGGCCGGAACAATGAGCAGTTCTTC. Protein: CASSLTGGRNNEQFF.

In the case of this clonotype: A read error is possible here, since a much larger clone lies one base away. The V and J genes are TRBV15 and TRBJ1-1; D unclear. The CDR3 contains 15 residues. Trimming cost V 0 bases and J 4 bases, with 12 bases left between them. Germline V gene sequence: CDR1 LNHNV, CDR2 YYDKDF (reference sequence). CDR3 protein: CATSRDIQTSTEAFF. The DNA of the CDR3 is TGTGCCACCAGCAGAGATATACAGACGAGCACTGAAGCTTTCTTT.

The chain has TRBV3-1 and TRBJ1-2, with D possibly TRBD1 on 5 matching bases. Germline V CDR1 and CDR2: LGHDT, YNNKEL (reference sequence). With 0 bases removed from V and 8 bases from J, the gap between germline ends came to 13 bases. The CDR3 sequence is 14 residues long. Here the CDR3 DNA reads TGTGCCAGCAGCCAAGACACGTCCCGGGGCGGCTACACCTTC. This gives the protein CASSQDTSRGGYTF.

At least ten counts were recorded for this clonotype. The CDR3 nucleotides read TGCGCCAGCAGCTTGTCTGTCAGGGCTGGAAACACCATATATTTT. Translating it yields CASSLSVRAGNTIYF. The chain is built from TRBV5-1 and TRBJ1-3, with a tentative D call TRBD1 (5 bases). Trimming stripped 1 base from V and 2 bases from J, with 10 bases between. This CDR3 has 15 residues. CDR1 SGHRS and CDR2 YFSETQ come from the germline V gene.

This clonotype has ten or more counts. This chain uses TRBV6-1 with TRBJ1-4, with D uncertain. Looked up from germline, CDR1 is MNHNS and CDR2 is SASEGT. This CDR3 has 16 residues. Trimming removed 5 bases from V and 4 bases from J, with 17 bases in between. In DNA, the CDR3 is TGTGCCAGCAGTCCACCTTCACCGGGCCGTAATGAAAAACTGTTTTTT. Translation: CASSPPSPGRNEKLFF.

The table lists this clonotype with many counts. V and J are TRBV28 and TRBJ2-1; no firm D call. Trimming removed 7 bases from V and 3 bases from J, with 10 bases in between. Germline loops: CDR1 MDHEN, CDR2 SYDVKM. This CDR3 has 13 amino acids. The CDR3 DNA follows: TGTGCCAGCAACGTTGGTAGCTACAATGAGCAGTTCTTC. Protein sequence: CASNVGSYNEQFF. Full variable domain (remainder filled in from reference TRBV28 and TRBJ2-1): DVKVTQSSRYLVKRTGEKVFLECVQDMDHENMFWYRQDPGLGLRLIYFSYDVKMKEKGDIPEGYSVSREKKERFSLILESASTNQTSMYLCASNVGSYNEQFFGPGTRLTVL.

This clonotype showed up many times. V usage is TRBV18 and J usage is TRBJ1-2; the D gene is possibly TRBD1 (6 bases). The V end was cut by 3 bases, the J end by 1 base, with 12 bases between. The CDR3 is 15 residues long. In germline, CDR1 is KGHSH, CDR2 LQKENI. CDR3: CASSPYREFNYGYTF. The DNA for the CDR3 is TGTGCCAGCTCACCGTACAGGGAGTTTAACTATGGCTACACCTTC.

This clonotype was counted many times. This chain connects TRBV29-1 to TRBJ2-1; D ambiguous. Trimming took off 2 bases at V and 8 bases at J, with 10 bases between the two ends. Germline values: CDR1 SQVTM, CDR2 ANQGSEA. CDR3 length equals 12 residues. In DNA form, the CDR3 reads TGCAGCGTTGAATCGCTGCGCTATGAGCAGTTCTTC. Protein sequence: CSVESLRYEQFF.

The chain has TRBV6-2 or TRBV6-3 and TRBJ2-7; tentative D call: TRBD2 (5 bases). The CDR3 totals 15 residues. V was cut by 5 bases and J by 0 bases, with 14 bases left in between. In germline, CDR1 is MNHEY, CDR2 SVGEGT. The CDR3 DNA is TGTGCCAGCAGTGGAGGAGCGTTTAGCTCCTACGAGCAGTACTTC. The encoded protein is CASSGGAFSSYEQYF.

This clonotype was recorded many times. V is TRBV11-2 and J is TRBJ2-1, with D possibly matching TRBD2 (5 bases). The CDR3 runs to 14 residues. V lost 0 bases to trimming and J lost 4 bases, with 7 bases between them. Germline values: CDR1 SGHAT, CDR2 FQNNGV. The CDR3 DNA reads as TGTGCCAGCAGCTTAGAACGACTATACAATGAGCAGTTCTTC. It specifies CASSLERLYNEQFF.

CDR3 loop: CSARDPGADEKLFF. CDR3 coding DNA: TGCAGTGCTAGAGATCCAGGGGCCGATGAAAAACTGTTTTTT. The chain joins TRBV20-1 to TRBJ1-4; a weak D match, TRBD1 (6 bases). Trimming stripped 0 bases from V and 6 bases from J, with 11 bases between. The germline V gene has CDR1 DFQATT and CDR2 SNEGSKA (reference sequence). The CDR3 loop spans 14 amino acids.

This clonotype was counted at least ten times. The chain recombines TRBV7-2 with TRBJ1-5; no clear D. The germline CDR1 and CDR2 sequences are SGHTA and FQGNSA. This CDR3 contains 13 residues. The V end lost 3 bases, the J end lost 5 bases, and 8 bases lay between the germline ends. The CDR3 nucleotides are TGTGCCAGCAGCTTCGGCAGCTATCAGCCCCAGCATTTT. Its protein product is CASSFGSYQPQHF.

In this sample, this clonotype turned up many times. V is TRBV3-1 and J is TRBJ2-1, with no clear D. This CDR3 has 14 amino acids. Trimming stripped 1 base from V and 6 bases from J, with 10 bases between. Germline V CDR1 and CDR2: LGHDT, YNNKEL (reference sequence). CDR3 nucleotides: TGTGCCAGCAGCCAAGGCCTAGGACGCAATGAGCAGTTCTTC. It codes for CASSQGLGRNEQFF.

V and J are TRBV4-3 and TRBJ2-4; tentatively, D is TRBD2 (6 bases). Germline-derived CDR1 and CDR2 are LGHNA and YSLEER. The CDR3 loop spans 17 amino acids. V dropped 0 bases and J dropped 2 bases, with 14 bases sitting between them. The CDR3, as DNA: TGCGCCAGCAGCCAAGAACTCCCCGGGGGTCCCAAAAACATTCAGTACTTC. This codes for CASSQELPGGPKNIQYF.

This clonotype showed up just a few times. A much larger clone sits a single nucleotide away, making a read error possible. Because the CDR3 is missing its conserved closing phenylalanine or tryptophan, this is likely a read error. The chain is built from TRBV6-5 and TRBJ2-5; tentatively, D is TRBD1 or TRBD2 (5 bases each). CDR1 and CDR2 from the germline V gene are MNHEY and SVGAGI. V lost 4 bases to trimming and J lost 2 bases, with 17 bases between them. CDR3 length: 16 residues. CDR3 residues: CASSLLPGRRQETQYL. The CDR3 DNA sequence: TGTGCCAGCAGTTTGCTCCCGGGACGGAGACAAGAGACCCAGTACCTC.

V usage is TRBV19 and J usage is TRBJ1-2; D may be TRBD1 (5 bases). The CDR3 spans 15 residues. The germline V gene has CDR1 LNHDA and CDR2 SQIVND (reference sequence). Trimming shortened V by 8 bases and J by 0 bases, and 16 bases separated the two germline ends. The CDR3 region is CASQTRETANYGYTF. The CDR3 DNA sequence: TGTGCCAGTCAAACGCGCGAGACAGCTAACTATGGCTACACCTTC. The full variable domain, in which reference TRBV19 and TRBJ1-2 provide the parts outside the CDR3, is DGGITQSPKYLFRKEGQNVTLSCEQNLNHDAMYWYRQDPGQGLRLIYYSQIVNDFQKGDIAEGYSVSREKKESFPLTVTSAQKNPTAFYLCASQTRETANYGYTFGSGTRLTVV.

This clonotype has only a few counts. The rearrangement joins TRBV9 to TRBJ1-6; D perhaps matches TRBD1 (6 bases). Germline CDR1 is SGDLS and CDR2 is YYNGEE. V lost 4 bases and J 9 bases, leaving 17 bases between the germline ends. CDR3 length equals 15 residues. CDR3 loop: CASSPSTGKGSPLHF. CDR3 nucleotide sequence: TGTGCCAGCAGCCCGTCTACAGGGAAGGGTTCACCCCTCCACTTT. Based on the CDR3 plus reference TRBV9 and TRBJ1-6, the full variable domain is DSGVTQTPKHLITATGQRVTLRCSPRSGDLSVYWYQQSLDQGLQFLIQYYNGEERAKGNILERFSAQQFPDLHSELNLSSLELGDSALYFCASSPSTGKGSPLHFGNGTRLTVT.

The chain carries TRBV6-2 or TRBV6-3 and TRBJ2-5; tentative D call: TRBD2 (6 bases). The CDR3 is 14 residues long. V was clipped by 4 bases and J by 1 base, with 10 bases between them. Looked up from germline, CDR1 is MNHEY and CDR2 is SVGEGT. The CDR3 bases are TGTGCCAGCAGTTGGGAGCGGGTCCAAGAGACCCAGTACTTC. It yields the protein CASSWERVQETQYF.